These 3 T cell receptor beta chains were all obtained from the same sample, sequenced in a study of blood T cell repertoires in COVID-19. Profiling relied on immunoSEQ multiplex PCR, and the TCRdb table lists in-frame clones only, not all of them. The sample holds some 100,000 clones, around four fifths seen once. Sequencing was performed on peripheral blood. The receptors were sampled from a woman between 70 and 85 years old with active or convalescent COVID-19.

This sequence joins TRBV28 and TRBJ2-3, with 8 bases identical to TRBD1. CDR1 and CDR2 from the germline V gene are MDHEN and SYDVKM. V trimming: 5 bases; J trimming: 1 base; junction bases outside the gene matches: 2. The CDR3 contains 14 residues. CDR3 in amino acids: CASSDRGGTDTQYF. CDR3 nucleotide sequence: TGTGCCAGCAGTGACAGGGGAGGCACAGATACGCAGTATTTT.

CDR3 bases: TGTGCCAGCAGTTACTCGACAGCCGGATCCTACGAGCAGTACTTC. It translates to CASSYSTAGSYEQYF. The gene calls are TRBV6-5 and TRBJ2-7; possibly TRBD1 for D (5 bases). CDR3 size: 15 residues. The germline V gene encodes CDR1 MNHEY and CDR2 SVGAGI. V was shortened by 0 bases and J by 1 base, with 10 bases between the two germline ends.

The CDR3 nucleotides read TGTGCCAGCTCATCAGGAACGCGGGACGTTCAAGGCTACACCTTC. Amino acid sequence: CASSSGTRDVQGYTF. J is TRBJ1-2 and V is TRBV18; possible D gene TRBD1, 5 bases. The germline gives CDR1 KGHSH, CDR2 LQKENI. The V end lost 5 bases, the J end lost 8 bases, and 21 bases lay between the germline ends. The CDR3 is made up of 15 amino acids.